This T cell receptor (beta chain) was profiled in a study of CD8+CD57+ T cells in acquired aplastic anemia. Study summary: The study obtained an average of around 2.9 ug of DNA from sorted CD4+ and CD8+ cells.

In patients chosen for sequencing, flow cytometry had shown CD8+CD57+ cell expansion. The enrolled patients all had severe acquired aplastic anemia. Overall study findings and caveats: Patients and controls shared some 29 CD8+ CDR3 sequences, which appeared highly expressed in patients and within their immunodominant clones.

The table lists this clonotype with many counts. Its target is not known. Researchers used genomic DNA as the template to profile TCR beta VDJ and CDR3. Each CDR3 protein is one row after TCRdb ran MiXCR on the reads. The sample lists about 180,000 distinct CDR3 sequences; 48% were seen once. Source material: sorted CD4+, CD8+, or CD8+CD57+ T cells (not recorded which) from PBMCs. The TCR comes from a human donor with aplastic anemia.

CDR3 DNA sequence: TGCAGTGCCATCCCGGTGGAGCGCCATGGCTACACCTTC. It specifies CSAIPVERHGYTF. This rearrangement joins TRBV20-1 to TRBJ1-2; D gene unclear. Germline CDR1 DFQATT, CDR2 SNEGSKA (reference sequence). The germline V and J ends were trimmed by 6 bases and 6 bases, with 17 bases remaining between them. The CDR3 consists of 13 residues.